This T cell receptor (beta chain) stems from a study of blood T cell repertoires in COVID-19. Seattle cases were enrolled at active infection and followed longitudinally. The CDR3 totals 16 residues. The V gene's germline CDR1 is LGHDT and CDR2 YNNKEL (reference sequence). Losses at the gene ends were 1 base for V and 5 bases for J; bases not matched to a gene: 5. Libraries were prepared by immunoSEQ multiplex PCR; TCRdb keeps only in-frame clonotypes and omits some of them. Of about 170,000 clones in the sample, 84% are singletons; the top ten hold approximately 15%. What was sequenced was peripheral blood. The origin of this receptor is a woman in her sixties or seventies with COVID-19, enrolled during active disease. V and J are TRBV3-1 (or the pseudogene TRBV3-2) and TRBJ2-5; 12 bases are a match to TRBD2. Here the CDR3 reads CASSQGLAGVAETQYF. The CDR3 nucleotides read TGTGCCAGCAGCCAAGGACTAGCGGGAGTCGCGGAGACCCAGTACTTC.